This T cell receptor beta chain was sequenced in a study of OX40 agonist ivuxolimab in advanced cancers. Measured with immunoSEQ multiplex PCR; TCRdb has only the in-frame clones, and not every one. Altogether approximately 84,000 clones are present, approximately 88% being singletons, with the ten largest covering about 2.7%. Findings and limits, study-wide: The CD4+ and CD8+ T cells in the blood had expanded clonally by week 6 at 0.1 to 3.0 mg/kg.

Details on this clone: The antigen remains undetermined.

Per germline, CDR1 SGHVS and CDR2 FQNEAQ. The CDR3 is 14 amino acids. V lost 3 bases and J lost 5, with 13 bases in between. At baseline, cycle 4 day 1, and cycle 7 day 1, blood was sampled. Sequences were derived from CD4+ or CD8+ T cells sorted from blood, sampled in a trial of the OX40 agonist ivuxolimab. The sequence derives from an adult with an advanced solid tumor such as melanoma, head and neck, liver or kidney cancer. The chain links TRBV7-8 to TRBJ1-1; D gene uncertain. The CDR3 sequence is CASSFGVVLTEAFF. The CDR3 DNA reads TGTGCCAGCAGCTTCGGGGTGGTCTTGACTGAAGCTTTCTTT. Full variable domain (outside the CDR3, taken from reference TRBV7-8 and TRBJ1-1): GAGVSQSPRYKVAKRGQDVALRCDPISGHVSLFWYQQALGQGPEFLTYFQNEAQLDKSGLPSDRFFAERPEGSVSTLKIQRTQQEDSAVYLCASSFGVVLTEAFFGQGTRLTVV.